The 18 T cell receptor beta chains in this list originate from one sample, sequenced in a study of shared clonotypes between healthy human individuals. Generated by immunoSEQ multiplex PCR, the TCRdb table keeps only in-frame clones and is missing some. The table includes approximately 940,000 clones, more than 75% detected once. Sequences were obtained from memory CD4+ T cells sorted from blood. Indicated subset: CD45RA-negative fraction. These receptors were obtained from a man younger than 35 in good health.

This chain uses TRBV13 with TRBJ1-2; D not certain. The germline CDR1 and CDR2 sequences are PRHDT and FYEKMQ (reference sequence). CDR3 length: 12 amino acids. V shed 1 base and J shed 8 bases, with 8 bases lying between them. Here the CDR3 DNA reads TGTGCCAGCAGCTTAGTTCGGGGAGGCTACACCTTC. It is translated as CASSLVRGGYTF.

This chain links TRBV5-1 with TRBJ1-1; the D gene is possibly TRBD1 (5 bases). CDR1 is SGHRS and CDR2 is YFSETQ in the germline V gene. V was clipped by 0 bases and J by 1 base, with 16 bases between them. The CDR3 is made up of 17 amino acids. As DNA, the CDR3 is TGCGCCAGCAGCTTGGGGGACGAGAAATTTAGGAACACTGAAGCTTTCTTT. Protein product: CASSLGDEKFRNTEAFF.

The chain carries TRBV10-3 and TRBJ1-3; 9 nucleotides line up with TRBD1. There are 17 residues in the CDR3. With V trimmed by 2 bases and J by 0 bases, 5 bases remained unmatched. Germline CDR1 ENHRY, CDR2 SYGVKD. CDR3 region: CAISEVGTGSSGNTIYF. The CDR3 coding sequence is TGTGCCATCAGTGAGGTGGGGACAGGGAGCTCTGGAAACACCATATATTTT.

The DNA of the CDR3 is TGTGCCAGCAGTTACGAGCGGGGGAACACTGAAGCTTTCTTT. Translated: CASSYERGNTEAFF. The gene calls are TRBV6-6 and TRBJ1-1; D gene unclear. Germline loops: CDR1 MNHNY, CDR2 SVGAGI (reference sequence). Trimming took 2 bases from V and 1 from J, leaving 8 bases between them. The CDR3 is 14 amino acids.

This clone has only a few counts. V and J are TRBV7-2 and TRBJ2-6; unclear D gene. The ends were cut back, 1 base at V and 0 bases at J, with 7 bases in the middle. Germline V gives CDR1 SGHTA, CDR2 FQGNSA. The CDR3 is 16 residues long. As DNA, the CDR3 is TGTGCCAGCAGCTTAGGCGCCGCCTCTGGGGCCAACGTCCTGACTTTC. Translated, it gives CASSLGAASGANVLTF.

This chain uses TRBV19 with TRBJ1-3; D uncertain. The CDR3 runs 13 residues. V lost 7 bases to trimming and J lost 0 bases, with 7 bases between them. Germline V gives CDR1 LNHDA, CDR2 SQIVND (reference sequence). CDR3 protein: CASTSFSGNTIYF. The CDR3 region has the DNA TGTGCCAGTACATCCTTCTCTGGAAACACCATATATTTT.

This clone has a handful of counts. The chain couples TRBV5-1 to TRBJ2-2, with D possibly TRBD1 on 5 matching bases. This CDR3 is built from 15 residues. The germline V gene has CDR1 SGHRS and CDR2 YFSETQ. Trimming left V 1 base short and J 3 bases short, with 10 bases between. The CDR3 is CASSLIGQDTGELFF. The CDR3 DNA follows: TGCGCCAGCAGCTTGATCGGACAAGACACCGGGGAGCTGTTTTTT. Based on the CDR3 plus reference TRBV5-1 and TRBJ2-2, the full variable domain is KAGVTQTPRYLIKTRGQQVTLSCSPISGHRSVSWYQQTPGQGLQFLFEYFSETQRNKGNFPGRFSGRQFSNSRSEMNVSTLELGDSALYLCASSLIGQDTGELFFGEGSRLTVL.

As for this clone: This specimen includes other DNA sequences encoding the same CDR3. The rearrangement joins TRBV28 to TRBJ1-6; 7 bases agree with TRBD1. J gave up 5 bases and V 5 bases, and 6 bases lay outside the gene matches. This CDR3 region has 15 residues. CDR1 is MDHEN, CDR2 SYDVKM, per germline. The CDR3 spells CASSPRDRDNSPLHF. In nucleotides, the CDR3 is TGTGCCAGCAGTCCCCGGGACAGAGATAATTCACCCCTCCACTTT.

There are a few counts of this clone. The rearrangement joins TRBV18 to TRBJ1-5; D uncertain. Trimming removed 2 bases at V and 1 base at J, with 6 bases between. The CDR3 is 14 amino acids. The germline gives CDR1 KGHSH, CDR2 LQKENI. CDR3 bases: TGTGCCAGCTCACCAACACGAAGCAATCAGCCCCAGCATTTT. This codes for CASSPTRSNQPQHF.

This clone was observed many times. The chain couples TRBV18 to TRBJ1-1; no clear D gene. The CDR3 extends over 13 amino acids. Germline-derived CDR1 and CDR2 are KGHSH and LQKENI. V shed 6 bases and J shed 4 bases, with 12 bases lying between them. The CDR3 DNA is TGTGCCAGCTCCCCCGGACGGCTCACTGAAGCTTTCTTT. It translates to CASSPGRLTEAFF.

This chain joins TRBV10-3 and TRBJ2-5; 8 bases match TRBD1. V dropped 3 bases and J dropped 5; count of bases not matched to a gene: 8. Germline V lookup: CDR1 ENHRY, CDR2 SYGVKD. CDR3 size: 15 residues. The CDR3 nucleotides read TGTGCCATCAGTGAACCCGGACAGGGCGGGGAGACCCAGTACTTC. Translation: CAISEPGQGGETQYF.

The chain recombines TRBV19 with TRBJ2-3; 11 nucleotides match TRBD2. CDR1 and CDR2 from the germline V gene are LNHDA and SQIVND (reference sequence). With 3 bases clipped from V and 6 bases from J, the junction kept 8 bases outside the gene matches. The CDR3 spans 16 residues. CDR3 in amino acids: CASSIMASGGLDTQYF. CDR3 in DNA: TGTGCCAGTAGTATTATGGCTAGCGGGGGGCTGGATACGCAGTATTTT.

The rearrangement joins TRBV9 to TRBJ1-3; 7 bases are a match to TRBD1. Germline CDR1 and CDR2: SGDLS and YYNGEE. Trimming at V came to 4 bases and at J to 2 bases, leaving 12 bases not matched to a gene. The CDR3 covers 17 residues. CDR3 protein: CASSPTGTVTAGNTIYF. For the CDR3, the DNA is TGTGCCAGCAGCCCAACCGGGACAGTTACCGCTGGAAACACCATATATTTT.

The V call is TRBV7-5, the J call TRBJ2-3; TRBD1 is taken as the D call from the table, unchecked against the DNA. TRBV7-5 is a known pseudogene. CDR3 length: 18 residues. The CDR3 loop is CARSLPAGAWAMADTQYF. The CDR3, as DNA: TGTGCCAGAAGCTTACCGGCAGGGGCGTGGGCTATGGCAGATACGCAGTATTTT.

The rearrangement uses TRBV5-4 and TRBJ1-6; D gene unclear. The CDR3 is 15 residues long. Germline CDR1 and CDR2: SGHNT and YYREEE (reference sequence). V was clipped by 5 bases and J by 0 bases, with 9 bases between them. Here the CDR3 reads CASSHQSSYNSPLHF. The CDR3 DNA follows: TGTGCCAGCAGTCACCAGTCCTCCTATAATTCACCCCTCCACTTT.

The rearrangement joins TRBV7-9 to TRBJ2-6; no reliable D call. The CDR3 sequence is 14 residues long. The germline V gene encodes CDR1 SEHNR and CDR2 FQNEAQ (reference sequence). V gave up 7 bases and J gave up 1 base, with 8 bases separating them. CDR3 coding DNA: TGTGCCAGCAACCGTGGGTCTGGGGCCAACGTCCTGACTTTC. As protein: CASNRGSGANVLTF.

The chain uses TRBV7-2 and TRBJ1-1; D is unclear. V lost 4 bases to trimming and J lost 5 bases, with 17 bases between them. The CDR3 is 15 residues long. Germline values: CDR1 SGHTA, CDR2 FQGNSA. DNA of the CDR3: TGTGCCAGCAGCTCCCTTACAAGACCGGAAACTGAAGCTTTCTTT. Protein: CASSSLTRPETEAFF.

This rearrangement joins TRBV27 to TRBJ1-1; D is ambiguous. V shed 2 bases and J shed 9 bases, with 13 bases lying between them. From germline, CDR1 is MNHEY and CDR2 SMNVEV (reference sequence). This CDR3 is 13 amino acids long. CDR3 DNA: TGTGCCAGCAGTTTACGCCCAGGAAATCAAGCTTTCTTT. As protein: CASSLRPGNQAFF.